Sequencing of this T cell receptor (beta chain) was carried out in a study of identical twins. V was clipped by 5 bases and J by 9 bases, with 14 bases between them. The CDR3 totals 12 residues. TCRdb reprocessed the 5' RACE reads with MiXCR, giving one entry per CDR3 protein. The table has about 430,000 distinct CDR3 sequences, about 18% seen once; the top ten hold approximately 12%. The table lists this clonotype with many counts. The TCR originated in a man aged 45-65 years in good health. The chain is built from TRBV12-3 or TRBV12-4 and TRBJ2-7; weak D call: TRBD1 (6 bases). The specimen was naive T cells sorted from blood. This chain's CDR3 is CASSRDTSGQYF. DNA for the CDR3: TGTGCCAGCAGTCGGGACACCTCGGGGCAGTACTTC.